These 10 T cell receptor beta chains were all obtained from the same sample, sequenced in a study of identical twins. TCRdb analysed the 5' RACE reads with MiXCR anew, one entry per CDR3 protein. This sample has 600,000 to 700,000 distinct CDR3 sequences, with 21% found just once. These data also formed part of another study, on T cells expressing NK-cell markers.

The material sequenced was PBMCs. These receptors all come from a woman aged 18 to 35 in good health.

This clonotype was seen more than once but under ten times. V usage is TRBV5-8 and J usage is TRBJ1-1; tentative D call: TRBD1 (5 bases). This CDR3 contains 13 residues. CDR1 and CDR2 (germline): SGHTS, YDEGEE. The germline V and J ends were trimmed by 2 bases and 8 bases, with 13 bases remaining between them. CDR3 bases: TGTGCCAGCAGCTTCCTCCGCGGGGGGGAAGCTTTCTTT. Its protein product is CASSFLRGGEAFF.

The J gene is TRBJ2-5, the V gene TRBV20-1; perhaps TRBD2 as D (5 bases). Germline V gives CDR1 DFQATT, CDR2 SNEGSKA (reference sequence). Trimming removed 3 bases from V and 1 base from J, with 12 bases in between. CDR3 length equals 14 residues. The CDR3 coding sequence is TGCAGTGCTAGTCGCTTAGCGACCCAAGAGACCCAGTACTTC. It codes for CSASRLATQETQYF.

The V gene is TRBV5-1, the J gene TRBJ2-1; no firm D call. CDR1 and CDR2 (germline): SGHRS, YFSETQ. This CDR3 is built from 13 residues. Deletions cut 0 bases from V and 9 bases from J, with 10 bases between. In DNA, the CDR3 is TGCGCCAGCAGCTTGGAACCGGGTCTTGAGCAGTTCTTC. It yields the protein CASSLEPGLEQFF.

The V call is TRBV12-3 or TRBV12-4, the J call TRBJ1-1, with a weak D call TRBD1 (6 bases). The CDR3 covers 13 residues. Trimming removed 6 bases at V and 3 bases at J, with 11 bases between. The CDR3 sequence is CASSDRSDTEAFF. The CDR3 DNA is TGTGCCAGCAGCGACAGGTCCGACACTGAAGCTTTCTTT.

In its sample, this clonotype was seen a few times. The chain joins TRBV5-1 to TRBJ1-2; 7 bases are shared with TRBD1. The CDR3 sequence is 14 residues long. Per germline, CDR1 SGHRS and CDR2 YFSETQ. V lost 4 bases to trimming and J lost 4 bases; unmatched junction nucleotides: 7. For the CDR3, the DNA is TGCGCCAGCAGCCAGAGATCAGGGGGCTATGGCTACACCTTC. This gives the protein CASSQRSGGYGYTF. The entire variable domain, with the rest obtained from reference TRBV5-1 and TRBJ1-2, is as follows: KAGVTQTPRYLIKTRGQQVTLSCSPISGHRSVSWYQQTPGQGLQFLFEYFSETQRNKGNFPGRFSGRQFSNSRSEMNVSTLELGDSALYLCASSQRSGGYGYTFGSGTRLTVV.

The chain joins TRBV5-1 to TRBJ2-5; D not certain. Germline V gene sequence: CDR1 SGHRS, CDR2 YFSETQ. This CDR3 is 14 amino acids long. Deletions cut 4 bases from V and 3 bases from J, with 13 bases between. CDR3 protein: CASSPQGREETQYF. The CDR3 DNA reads TGCGCCAGCAGCCCCCAAGGACGCGAAGAGACCCAGTACTTC.

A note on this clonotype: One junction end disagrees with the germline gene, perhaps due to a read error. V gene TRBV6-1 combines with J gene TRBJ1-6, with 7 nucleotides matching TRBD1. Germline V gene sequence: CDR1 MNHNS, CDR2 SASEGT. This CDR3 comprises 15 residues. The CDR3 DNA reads TGTGCCAGCACTGAACAGGGGCCCGGCGTGTCACCCCTCCACTTT. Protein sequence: CASTEQGPGVSPLHF.

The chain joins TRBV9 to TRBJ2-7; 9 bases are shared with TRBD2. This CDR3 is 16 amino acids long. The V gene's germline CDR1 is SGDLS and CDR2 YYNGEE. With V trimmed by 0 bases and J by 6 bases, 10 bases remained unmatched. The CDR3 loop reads CASSVATAGGPVEQYF. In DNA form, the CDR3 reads TGTGCCAGCAGCGTAGCTACTGCGGGAGGGCCGGTCGAGCAGTACTTC.

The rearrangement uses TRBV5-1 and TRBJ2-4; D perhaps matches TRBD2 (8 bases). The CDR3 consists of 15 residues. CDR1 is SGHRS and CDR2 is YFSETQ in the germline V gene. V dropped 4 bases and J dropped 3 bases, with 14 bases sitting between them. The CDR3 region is CASSAGRGHKNIQYF. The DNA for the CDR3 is TGCGCCAGCAGCGCCGGGAGGGGGCACAAAAACATTCAGTACTTC.

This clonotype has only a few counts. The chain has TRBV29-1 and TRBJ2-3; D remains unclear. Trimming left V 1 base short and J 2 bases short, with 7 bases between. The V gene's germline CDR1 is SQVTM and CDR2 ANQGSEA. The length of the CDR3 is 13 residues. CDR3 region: CSVEGQTTDTQYF. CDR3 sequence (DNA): TGCAGCGTTGAAGGCCAGACCACAGATACGCAGTATTTT.